This T cell receptor beta chain was sequenced for a study of untreated major depressive disorder. Patients had DSM-IV major depressive disorder with a Hamilton Depression score of at least 18. Excluded: major illness, comorbidity, regular medication, drug use, over 100 g alcohol weekly. Approximately 31 ml of peripheral blood was collected per donor. The table came from immunoSEQ multiplex PCR; TCRdb's copy has only in-frame clones and leaves some out. The sample has about 25,000 clones, 91% seen once. The sample comprised CD4+ T cells from PBMCs. The clonotype originates from a woman aged 25 to 39 with major depressive disorder.

This CDR3 is CASSPSIYTGELFF. The CDR3 DNA reads TGCGCCAGCAGCCCATCCATCTACACCGGGGAGCTGTTTTTT. The gene calls are TRBV4-3 and TRBJ2-2, with D unclear. V shed 4 bases and J shed 3 bases, with 9 bases lying between them. Germline V gives CDR1 LGHNA, CDR2 YSLEER. CDR3 length equals 14 residues.